This T cell receptor (beta chain) was found in a study of cytomegalovirus exposure and HLA in healthy donors. Across the study: A prior analysis found 117 million unique TCR beta sequences from around 190 million T cells.

In the PCR, 60 Vbeta and 13 Jbeta primers were used. TCRdb keeps only in-frame clones here, not all; method: immunoSEQ multiplex PCR. In the table there are about 150,000 clones, 65% to 75% of which are singletons. Comments on this clone: Its target is unknown.

General observations from the study: Beyond CMV serostatus, there was no information to go on about immune exposure. In a later analysis, a missense DCLRE1C variant was linked to TCR beta V- and J-gene trimming.

This CDR3 comprises 15 residues. V lost 0 bases and J lost 9; bases outside the gene matches: 7. CDR1 and CDR2 from the germline V gene are SGHDT and YYEEEE. The chain carries TRBV5-6 and TRBJ2-1; 9 positions agree with TRBD1. The sequence was obtained from a man aged 25-45 years in good health and CMV-seronegative. The sample was PBMCs. CDR3 in amino acids: CASSLVGQGFGEQFF. The CDR3 DNA sequence: TGTGCCAGCAGCTTGGTGGGACAGGGCTTCGGTGAGCAGTTCTTC.